This TCR beta chain was sequenced during a study of blood T cell repertoires in COVID-19. Germline trimming cut 3 bases from V and 8 bases from J; bases unmatched to any gene: 9. The CDR3 covers 14 residues. Per germline, CDR1 LNHDA and CDR2 SQIVND (reference sequence). Authors' methods: How many nucleated cells were present was estimated from reference gene primer amplification. The data were produced by immunoSEQ multiplex PCR, yet TCRdb's version contains in-frame clones alone and is incomplete. V, J and clone size are taken as reported in that table, and D and trimming were inferred from the DNA itself. This sample has about 260,000 clones, with around 90% found just once.

This TCR was recovered from a human donor in a cohort sampled during active COVID-19. The sequenced material came from peripheral blood. The rearrangement links TRBV19 to TRBJ1-2; TRBD1 matches at 7 bases. The CDR3 DNA reads as TGTGCCAGTAGTATTGGCGACAGGGTAAGAGGCTACACCTTC. Encoded protein: CASSIGDRVRGYTF.